The present T cell receptor beta chain was sequenced within a study of PD-1 blockade in mismatch repair-deficient tumors. General study points: Tumor-resident clones, often undetectable pretreatment in blood, expanded then contracted after pembrolizumab.

All patients were mismatch repair deficient, assessed by either PCR or immunohistochemistry. Libraries were prepared by immunoSEQ multiplex PCR; TCRdb keeps only in-frame clonotypes and omits some of them. Found here are some 100,000 clones, roughly four fifths of them singletons; the top ten hold about 6.3%. A word on this clone: Antigen specificity is unknown.

Germline loops: CDR1 SGHTA, CDR2 FQGTGA. The CDR3 is made up of 18 amino acids. With 5 bases removed from V and 0 bases from J, the gap between germline ends came to 17 bases. This chain joins TRBV7-3 and TRBJ2-6, with D uncertain. The specimen was peripheral blood, collected less than 37 weeks after starting pembrolizumab. The receptor's source is an adult with mismatch repair-deficient cancer. The CDR3 spells CASSPKQPTLSGANVLTF. The CDR3 DNA reads as TGTGCCAGCAGCCCTAAACAACCGACTCTCTCTGGGGCCAACGTCCTGACTTTC.